A selection of T cell receptor beta chains follows, all from one sample in a study of T cells in Graves' hyperthyroidism and ophthalmopathy. TCRdb passed the multiplex PCR reads through MiXCR, listing each CDR3 protein once. Of nearly 750,000 distinct CDR3 sequences in the sample, roughly a third were seen once. The material sequenced was blood. These receptors all come from a woman aged 40 to 55 with Graves' hyperthyroidism. Each CDR3 is given with its conserved first and last residue. A D gene is named only where the DNA matches it firmly. The size of a clone is reported for some rows only, either as once, few or many, or as a class for expanded clones.

D gene	V gene	J gene	clone size	CDR3 DNA	CDR3 protein
-	TRBV5-1	TRBJ2-2	-	TGCGCCAGCAGCTTGTCCCTAGGGGGGGTCGGGGAGCTGTTTTTT	CASSLSLGGVGELFF
-	TRBV12-3/TRBV12-4	TRBJ1-3	many	TGTGCCAGCAGTTCCCGTGTGTTTAGCTCTGGAAACACCATATATTTT	CASSSRVFSSGNTIYF
-	TRBV7-4	TRBJ2-2	-	TGTGCCAGCAGCTTAGAGGGGGGAGCGAACAATGCCGGGGAGCTGTTTTTT	CASSLEGGANNAGELFF
-	TRBV29-1	TRBJ2-6	-	TGCAGCGATACAGGGTTTGGGGCCAACGTCCTGACTTTC	CSDTGFGANVLTF
TRBD1	TRBV5-1	TRBJ1-5	few	TGCGCCAGCAGCTTGGAGTCAGGGGGCCGTCAGCCCCAGCATTTT	CASSLESGGRQPQHF
-	TRBV27	TRBJ1-5	-	TGTGCCAGCATTGATACGGGGGAAGGTAGCAATCAGCCCCAGCATTTT	CASIDTGEGSNQPQHF
-	TRBV20-1	TRBJ2-5	-	TGCAGTGCTAGAGATGAGGGGCCAGAGACCCAGTACTTC	CSARDEGPETQYF
-	TRBV25-1	TRBJ1-4	-	TGTGCCAGCAACAGGGCAGAGGTGGAAAAACTGTTTTTT	CASNRAEVEKLFF
TRBD1	TRBV19	TRBJ2-2	-	TGTGCCAGTAGTATATGGGGGACAGGGGGCAGGGGGGAGCTGTTTTTT	CASSIWGTGGRGELFF
-	TRBV7-2	TRBJ2-7	many	TGTGCCAGCAGCCCTGGAGGCAGCGGGCAGTACTTC	CASSPGGSGQYF
-	TRBV2	TRBJ2-2	-	TGTGCCACCAGGGCAGGGAGCGCCGGGGAGCTGTTTTTT	CATRAGSAGELFF
TRBD1	TRBV29-1	TRBJ1-1	-	TGCAGCGTTGAAAAAGACAGGGTCTTCAGTGAAGCTTTCTTT	CSVEKDRVFSEAFF
-	TRBV14	TRBJ1-3	few	TGTGCCAGCAGCCAAAACAGGGTCGGAAACACCATATATTTT	CASSQNRVGNTIYF
TRBD1	TRBV7-2	TRBJ2-5	-	TGTGCCAGCAGCTGGACCGGGACAGGGGGCGCCGAGACCCAGTACTTC	CASSWTGTGGAETQYF
TRBD1	TRBV5-5	TRBJ1-5	few	TGTGCCAGCAGCGTGGACAGGTCAGGACAGCCCCAGCATTTT	CASSVDRSGQPQHF
TRBD2	TRBV10-3	TRBJ2-5	few	TGTGCCATCTCTCTAGCGGGTGACGAGACCCAGTACTTC	CAISLAGDETQYF
TRBD2	TRBV2	TRBJ2-1	-	TGTGCCAGCAGACCAGGACTAGCGGGATCCGGTGAGCAGTTCTTC	CASRPGLAGSGEQFF
-	TRBV12-3/TRBV12-4	TRBJ2-5	few	TGTGCCAGCAGGGGGGGATGGCGGGAGACCCAGTACTTC	CASRGGWRETQYF
-	TRBV12-3/TRBV12-4	TRBJ1-1	-	TGTGCCAGCAGTTTATTCCCAGGGGAAACCACTGAAGCTTTCTTT	CASSLFPGETTEAFF
-	TRBV10-1	TRBJ1-2	many	TGCGCCAGCAGTGACGGACAGACTAACTATGGCTACACCTTC	CASSDGQTNYGYTF
-	TRBV7-2	TRBJ2-5	-	TGTGCCAGCAGCTTGAGCTACGGTGAAGAGACCCAGTACTTC	CASSLSYGEETQYF
TRBD1	TRBV7-2	TRBJ1-5	-	TGTGCCAGCAGCTTACTGACGGGACAGGGCGGAGAGACCCAGCATTTT	CASSLLTGQGGETQHF
-	TRBV6-1	TRBJ1-4	-	TGTGCCAGCAGTTACTCAGCCGATAATGAAAGACTGTTTTTT	CASSYSADNERLFF
TRBD1	TRBV25-1	TRBJ1-1	-	TGTGCCAGCAGTGCTAGGGACCAGGGGGGCACTGAAGCTTTCTTT	CASSARDQGGTEAFF
TRBD2	TRBV7-2	TRBJ2-2	-	TGTGCCAGCAGCCGTAGCGGGAGCGACACCGGGGAGCTGTTTTTT	CASSRSGSDTGELFF
-	TRBV7-9	TRBJ2-7	-	TGTGCCAGCTCACCCGCTACAGGGCCCTTAGTCTACGAGCAGTACTTC	CASSPATGPLVYEQYF
-	TRBV19	TRBJ1-1	many	TGTGCCAGTAGTATAACGGCGGGATCGAACACTGAAGCTTTCTTT	CASSITAGSNTEAFF
-	TRBV2	TRBJ1-6	-	TGTGCCAGCAGCCTTCCCTCCTCTAGCTCCTATAATTCACCCCTCCACTTT	CASSLPSSSSYNSPLHF
TRBD1	TRBV10-1	TRBJ2-7	many	TGCGCCAGCAGCGCCGGGACAGGGTTTTCCTACGAGCAGTACTTC	CASSAGTGFSYEQYF
TRBD1	TRBV6-6	TRBJ2-7	many	TGTGCCAGCAGTTACTCGACAGGGGGCTACGAGCAGTACTTC	CASSYSTGGYEQYF
-	TRBV19	TRBJ2-6	few	TGTGCCAGTACCCTCATTAGGTCTGGGGCCAACGTCCTGACTTTC	CASTLIRSGANVLTF
TRBD1	TRBV5-4	TRBJ2-7	few	TGTGCCAGCAGCTGGGACAGGGAGGGCGAGCAGTACTTC	CASSWDREGEQYF
TRBD1	TRBV14	TRBJ1-4	many	TGTGCCAGCAGCCCGGACGGGACAGAAACTAATGAAAAACTGTTTTTT	CASSPDGTETNEKLFF
-	TRBV11-2	TRBJ2-6	-	TGTGCCAGCAGCTTAAGACCTCGGGTCCTCTCAGGGGGGGCCAACGTCCTGACTTTC	CASSLRPRVLSGGANVLTF
-	TRBV19	TRBJ1-1	-	TGTGCCAGTAGTATGCTCAGTAACACTGAAGCTTTCTTT	CASSMLSNTEAFF
TRBD1	TRBV4-1	TRBJ1-2	few	TGCGCCAGCAGCCAAACATCACAGGGGGTTTATGGCTACACCTTC	CASSQTSQGVYGYTF
TRBD1	TRBV20-1	TRBJ1-1	-	TGCAGTGCTAGAGCAGGACAGGGCACTGAAGCTTTCTTT	CSARAGQGTEAFF
TRBD2	TRBV20-1	TRBJ2-5	-	TGCAGTGCAACACTTAGCGGGCCACAAGAGACCCAGTACTTC	CSATLSGPQETQYF
-	TRBV29-1	TRBJ1-1	many	TGCAGCGTCACGGGGGACCCCTACACTGAAGCTTTCTTT	CSVTGDPYTEAFF
-	TRBV7-2	TRBJ2-5	-	TGTGCCAGCAGCTTATCGGGGGTGGTTACGGAGACCCAGTACTTC	CASSLSGVVTETQYF
-	TRBV7-9	TRBJ2-7	-	TGTGCCAGCAGCTCTTCCAGTGCTACCAACTACGAGCAGTACTTC	CASSSSSATNYEQYF
-	TRBV24-1	TRBJ2-5	-	TGTGCCACCAGTGATCCCGGACAGAGCCAAGAGACCCAGTACTTC	CATSDPGQSQETQYF
-	TRBV2	TRBJ2-1	-	TGTGCCATCCTAGCATACCCCTACAATGAGCAGTTCTTC	CAILAYPYNEQFF
TRBD1	TRBV19	TRBJ1-5	-	TGTGCCAGTAGTATAAGGGGACAGGAGGGTCAGCCCCAGCATTTT	CASSIRGQEGQPQHF
-	TRBV7-9	TRBJ2-7	few	TGTGCCAGCTCGTCCACCGGGACGGGGACCTACGAGCAGTACTTC	CASSSTGTGTYEQYF
-	TRBV3-1	TRBJ2-7	-	TGTGCCAGCAGCCAAGATAACCAGGGCTACGAGCAGTACTTC	CASSQDNQGYEQYF
-	TRBV7-8	TRBJ1-5	many	TGTGCCAGCAGCTTGACCCCCATTGGACCCCAGCATTTT	CASSLTPIGPQHF